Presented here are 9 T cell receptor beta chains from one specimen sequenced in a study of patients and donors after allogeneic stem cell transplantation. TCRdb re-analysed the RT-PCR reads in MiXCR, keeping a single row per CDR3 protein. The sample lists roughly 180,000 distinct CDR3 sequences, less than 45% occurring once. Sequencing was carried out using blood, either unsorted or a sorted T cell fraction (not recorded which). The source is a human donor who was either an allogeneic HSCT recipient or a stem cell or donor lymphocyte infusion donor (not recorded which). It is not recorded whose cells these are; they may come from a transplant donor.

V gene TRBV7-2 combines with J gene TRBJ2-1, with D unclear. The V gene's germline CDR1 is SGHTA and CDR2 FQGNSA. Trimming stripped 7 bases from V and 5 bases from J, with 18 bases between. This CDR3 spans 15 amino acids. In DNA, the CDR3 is TGTGCCAGCACCCGAGTCGGGCTTATTGACAATGAGCAGTTCTTC. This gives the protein CASTRVGLIDNEQFF.

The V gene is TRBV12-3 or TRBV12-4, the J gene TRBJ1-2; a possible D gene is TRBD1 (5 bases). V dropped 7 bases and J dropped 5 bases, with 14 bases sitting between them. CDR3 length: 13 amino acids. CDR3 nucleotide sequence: TGTGCCAGCACCCCGGACGGGGGATATGGCTACACCTTC. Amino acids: CASTPDGGYGYTF.

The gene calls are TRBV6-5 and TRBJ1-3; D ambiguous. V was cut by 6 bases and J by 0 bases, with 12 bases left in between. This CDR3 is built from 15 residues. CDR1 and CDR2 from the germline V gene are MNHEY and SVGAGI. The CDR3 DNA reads TGTGCCAGCAGAGCTTCCCTGAACTCTGGAAACACCATATATTTT. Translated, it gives CASRASLNSGNTIYF.

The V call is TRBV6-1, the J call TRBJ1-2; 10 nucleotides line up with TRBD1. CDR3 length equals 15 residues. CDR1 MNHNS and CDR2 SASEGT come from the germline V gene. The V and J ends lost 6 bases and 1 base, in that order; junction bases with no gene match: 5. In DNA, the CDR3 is TGTGCCAGCAGGAGACAGGGGGCGGGTAACTATGGCTACACCTTC. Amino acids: CASRRQGAGNYGYTF.

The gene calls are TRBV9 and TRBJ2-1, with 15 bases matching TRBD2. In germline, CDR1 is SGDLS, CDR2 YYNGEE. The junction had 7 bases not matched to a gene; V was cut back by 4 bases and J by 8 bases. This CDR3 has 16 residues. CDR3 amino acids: CASSLRTSGRGHEQFF. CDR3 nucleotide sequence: TGTGCCAGCAGCTTACGGACTAGCGGGAGGGGTCATGAGCAGTTCTTC.

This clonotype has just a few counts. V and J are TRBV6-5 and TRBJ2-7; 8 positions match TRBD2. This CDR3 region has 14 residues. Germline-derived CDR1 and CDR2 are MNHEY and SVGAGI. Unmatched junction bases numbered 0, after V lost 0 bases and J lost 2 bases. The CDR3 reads CASSYSRGAYEQYF. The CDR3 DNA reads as TGTGCCAGCAGTTACTCGCGGGGGGCCTACGAGCAGTACTTC.

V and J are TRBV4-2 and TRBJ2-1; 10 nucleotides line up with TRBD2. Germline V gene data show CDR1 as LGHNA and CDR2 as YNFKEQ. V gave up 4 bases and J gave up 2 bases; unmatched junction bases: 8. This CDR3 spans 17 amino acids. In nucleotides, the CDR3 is TGTGCCAGCAGCCCCATGCTAGCGGGAGCTCCCTACAATGAGCAGTTCTTC. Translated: CASSPMLAGAPYNEQFF.

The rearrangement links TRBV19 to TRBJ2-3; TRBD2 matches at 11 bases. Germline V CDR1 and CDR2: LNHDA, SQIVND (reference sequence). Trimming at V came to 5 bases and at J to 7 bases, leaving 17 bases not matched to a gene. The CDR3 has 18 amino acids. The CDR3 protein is CASSPLPGTSGAPHTQYF. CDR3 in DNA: TGTGCCAGTAGTCCCTTACCCGGGACTAGCGGCGCCCCCCATACGCAGTATTTT.

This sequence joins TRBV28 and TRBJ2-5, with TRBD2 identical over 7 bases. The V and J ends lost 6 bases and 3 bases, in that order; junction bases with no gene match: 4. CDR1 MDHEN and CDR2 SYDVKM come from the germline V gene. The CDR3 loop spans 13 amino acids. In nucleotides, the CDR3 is TGTGCCAGCAGCGGCGGGAGAAAAGAGACCCAGTACTTC. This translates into CASSGGRKETQYF.